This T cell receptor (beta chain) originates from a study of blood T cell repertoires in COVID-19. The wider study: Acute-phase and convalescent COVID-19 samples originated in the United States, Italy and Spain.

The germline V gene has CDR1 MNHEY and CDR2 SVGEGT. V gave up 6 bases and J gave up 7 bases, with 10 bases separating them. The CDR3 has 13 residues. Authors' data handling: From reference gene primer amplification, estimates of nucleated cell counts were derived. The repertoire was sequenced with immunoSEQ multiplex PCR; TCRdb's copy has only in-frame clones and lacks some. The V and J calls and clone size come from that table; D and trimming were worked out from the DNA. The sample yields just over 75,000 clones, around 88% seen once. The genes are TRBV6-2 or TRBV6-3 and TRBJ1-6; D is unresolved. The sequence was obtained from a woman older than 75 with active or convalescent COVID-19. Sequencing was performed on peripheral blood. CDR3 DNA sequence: TGTGCCAGCAGCCTCGTGGAGAATTCACCCCTCCACTTT. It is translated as CASSLVENSPLHF.